These 7 T cell receptor beta chains came from one sample sequenced in a study of OX40 agonist ivuxolimab in advanced cancers. Measured with immunoSEQ multiplex PCR; TCRdb has only the in-frame clones, and not every one. The sample includes fewer than 80,000 clones, about 85% of them seen just once. This specimen consisted of CD4+ or CD8+ T cells sorted from blood, obtained in a trial of the OX40 agonist ivuxolimab. All receptors derive from an adult with an advanced solid tumor such as melanoma, head and neck, liver or kidney cancer.

J is TRBJ1-6 and V is TRBV6-5; D not certain. Trimming shortened V by 6 bases and J by 6 bases, and 9 bases separated the two germline ends. CDR1 MNHEY and CDR2 SVGAGI come from the germline V gene. The CDR3 is made up of 13 amino acids. CDR3 coding DNA: TGTGCCAGCAGCGAGAACACTAATTCACCCCTCCACTTT. This translates into CASSENTNSPLHF.

This clone is a singleton in its sample. This chain joins TRBV30 and TRBJ2-5; D remains unclear. The CDR3 extends over 11 amino acids. Germline loops: CDR1 GTSNPN, CDR2 SVGIG (reference sequence). V lost 1 base to trimming and J lost 7 bases, with 7 bases between them. The chain's CDR3 is CAWSAPTTQYF. The CDR3 bases are TGTGCCTGGAGTGCTCCCACGACCCAGTACTTC.

The chain couples TRBV6-4 to TRBJ2-3; D possibly corresponds to TRBD1 (6 bases). The CDR3 contains 15 residues. The germline V gene encodes CDR1 MRHNA and CDR2 SNTAGT. V dropped 5 bases and J dropped 2 bases, with 14 bases sitting between them. CDR3 loop: CASSRDISSTDTQYF. CDR3 bases: TGTGCCAGCAGTCGGGACATTTCTTCCACAGATACGCAGTATTTT.

The chain is built from TRBV6-5 and TRBJ2-5; 9 nucleotides agree with TRBD2. The CDR3 contains 15 residues. V was clipped by 2 bases and J by 4 bases; unmatched bases: 5. The germline gives CDR1 MNHEY, CDR2 SVGAGI. The CDR3: CASSYGGGARETQYF. The CDR3 bases are TGTGCCAGCAGTTACGGCGGGGGGGCCCGAGAGACCCAGTACTTC.

The chain couples TRBV29-1 to TRBJ1-5; D might be TRBD1 (6 bases). The CDR3 length is 15 residues. CDR1 is SQVTM and CDR2 is ANQGSEA in the germline V gene. With 4 bases removed from V and 2 bases from J, the gap between germline ends came to 15 bases. The CDR3 sequence: CSVAERGAGNQPQHF. The CDR3 DNA follows: TGCAGCGTTGCGGAGCGGGGGGCGGGCAATCAGCCCCAGCATTTT.

V and J are TRBV4-2 and TRBJ1-5, with D uncertain. The CDR3 loop spans 17 amino acids. CDR1 and CDR2 (germline): LGHNA, YNFKEQ. With 0 bases removed from V and 2 bases from J, the gap between germline ends came to 14 bases. CDR3 in DNA: TGTGCCAGCAGCCAAGACCGACGGAGGGTGGGCAATCAGCCCCAGCATTTT. Translated, it gives CASSQDRRRVGNQPQHF.

The chain couples TRBV4-2 to TRBJ2-1, with D perhaps matching TRBD2 (7 bases). Germline V lookup: CDR1 LGHNA, CDR2 YNFKEQ. The CDR3 spans 17 residues. V lost 0 bases to trimming and J lost 3 bases, with 15 bases between them. The CDR3 sequence is CASSQDHRGGLYNEQFF. In nucleotides, the CDR3 is TGTGCCAGCAGCCAAGACCATCGCGGGGGCCTCTACAATGAGCAGTTCTTC.